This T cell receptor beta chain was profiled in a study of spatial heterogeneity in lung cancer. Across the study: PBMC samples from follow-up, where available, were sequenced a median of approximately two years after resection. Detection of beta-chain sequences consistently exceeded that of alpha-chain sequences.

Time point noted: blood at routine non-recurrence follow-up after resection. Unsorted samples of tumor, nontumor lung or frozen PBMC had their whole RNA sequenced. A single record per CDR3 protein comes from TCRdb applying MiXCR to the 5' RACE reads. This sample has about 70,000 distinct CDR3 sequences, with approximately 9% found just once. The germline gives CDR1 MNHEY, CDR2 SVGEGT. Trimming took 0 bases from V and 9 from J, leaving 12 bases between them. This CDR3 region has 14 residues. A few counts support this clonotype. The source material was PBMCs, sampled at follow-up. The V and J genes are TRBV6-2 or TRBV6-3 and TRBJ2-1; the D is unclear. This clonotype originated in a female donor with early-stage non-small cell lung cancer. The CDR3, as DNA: TGTGCCAGCAGTTACTCGTCCCATGTAGGTGAGCAGTTCTTC. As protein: CASSYSSHVGEQFF.